The clone carrying this T cell receptor (beta chain) was recorded many times. The target antigen is unknown. The entry originates in a study of T cells after yellow fever vaccination. Broader study findings: The secondary response was weaker, and its peak arrived faster, on day 5 versus 15.

V gave up 3 bases and J gave up 7 bases; unmatched junction bases: 5. Per the germline V gene, CDR1 is SGHTA and CDR2 is FQGNSA. There are 15 residues in the CDR3. The TCR cDNA carried a universal primer site and UMIs from 5'RACE template switching. TCRdb ran MiXCR on the 5' RACE reads and lists one entry per CDR3 protein. The sample records 230,000 or so distinct CDR3 sequences, approximately 3.6% being singletons. The TCR sequence derives from a young man who received the YFV17D yellow fever vaccine. The material was PBMCs, obtained 15 days after the yellow fever booster vaccination. V usage is TRBV7-2 and J usage is TRBJ1-6, with 8 nucleotides matching TRBD1. The CDR3 reads CASSFQGAGNSPLHF. For the CDR3, the DNA is TGTGCCAGCAGCTTTCAGGGGGCAGGCAATTCACCCCTCCACTTT.